The 15 T cell receptor beta chains reported below all come from one sample, sequenced in a study of T cell responses to AZD1222 COVID-19 vaccine. This table comes from immunoSEQ multiplex PCR, and its TCRdb copy is limited to in-frame clones, with some not included. The sample records about 92,000 clones, 80% to 90% being singletons. The starting material was peripheral blood, obtained on day 0 of AZD1222 vaccination. These receptors came from an adult in good health.

This clone was seen a handful of times. V gene TRBV7-9 combines with J gene TRBJ2-2; the match to TRBD1 covers 9 bases. Germline V CDR1 and CDR2: SEHNR, FQNEAQ (reference sequence). J gave up 8 bases and V 6 bases, and 10 bases lay outside the gene matches. The length of the CDR3 is 15 residues. CDR3 DNA: TGTGCCAGCAGTCCATGGGACAGGGAACTGGGGGAGCTGTTTTTT. It codes for CASSPWDRELGELFF.

This CDR3 is CASSQDPAGGSDTQYF. The CDR3 DNA follows: TGTGCCAGCAGCCAAGATCCAGCGGGGGGATCAGATACGCAGTATTTT. The chain combines TRBV3-1 (or the pseudogene TRBV3-2) with TRBJ2-3; 9 bases align to TRBD2. The CDR3 is 16 residues long. Germline-derived CDR1 and CDR2 are LGHDT and YNNKEL (reference sequence). With V trimmed by 0 bases and J by 4 bases, 5 bases remained unmatched.

This chain links TRBV27 with TRBJ1-2, with 8 bases lining up with TRBD1. The V segment lost 3 bases and the J segment 5 bases; nucleotides outside the gene matches: 5. The length of the CDR3 is 14 residues. Germline loops: CDR1 MNHEY, CDR2 SMNVEV (reference sequence). As DNA, the CDR3 is TGTGCCAGCAGTTTTGGGACAGGAGGTTATGGCTACACCTTC. This codes for CASSFGTGGYGYTF.

The V gene is TRBV15, the J gene TRBJ2-1; 10 nucleotides match TRBD2. This CDR3 has 16 amino acids. V shed 1 base, J shed 4 bases, and the junction held 4 bases outside the gene matches. The germline V gene has CDR1 LNHNV and CDR2 YYDKDF (reference sequence). The CDR3 loop is CATSRVLAGRYNEQFF. The CDR3, as DNA: TGTGCCACCAGCAGAGTACTAGCGGGACGGTACAATGAGCAGTTCTTC.

This chain uses TRBV11-2 with TRBJ1-4; D uncertain. V lost 1 base and J lost 5, with 5 bases in between. CDR1 and CDR2 from the germline V gene are SGHAT and FQNNGV. This CDR3 is built from 13 residues. As DNA, the CDR3 is TGTGCCAGCAGCTTAGCCCGAAATGAAAAACTGTTTTTT. It specifies CASSLARNEKLFF.

The chain is built from TRBV19 and TRBJ2-4; the D is unclear. V was clipped by 4 bases and J by 8 bases, with 12 bases between them. The CDR3 covers 13 residues. Germline-derived CDR1 and CDR2 are LNHDA and SQIVND (reference sequence). Here the CDR3 reads CASSTLSRDIQYF. In DNA, the CDR3 is TGTGCCAGTAGTACCCTCTCACGGGACATTCAGTACTTC.

This clone was detected only once. The genes are TRBV6-5 and TRBJ2-2, with D possibly TRBD1 on 5 matching bases. The CDR3 runs to 13 residues. Trimming pared 4 bases from V and 3 bases from J, leaving 6 bases between. Germline loops: CDR1 MNHEY, CDR2 SVGAGI. The CDR3 DNA reads as TGTGCCAGCAGTTCCAGGGACACCGGGGAGCTGTTTTTT. This gives the protein CASSSRDTGELFF.

The chain recombines TRBV13 with TRBJ1-1; D is uncertain. The length of the CDR3 is 16 residues. V lost 4 bases to trimming and J lost 3 bases, with 18 bases between them. The V gene's germline CDR1 is PRHDT and CDR2 FYEKMQ (reference sequence). CDR3 amino acids: CASSYNTRRTDTEAFF. The CDR3 DNA reads TGTGCCAGCAGCTATAACACACGACGAACGGACACTGAAGCTTTCTTT.

The V call is TRBV5-1, the J call TRBJ2-3, with D tentatively TRBD1 (5 bases). The CDR3 length is 14 residues. Per germline, CDR1 SGHRS and CDR2 YFSETQ. Trimming took 3 bases from V and 0 from J, leaving 8 bases between them. The CDR3 sequence: CASSSDTSTDTQYF. CDR3 nucleotides: TGCGCCAGCAGCTCGGACACAAGCACAGATACGCAGTATTTT.

The gene calls are TRBV29-1 and TRBJ2-3, with D unresolved. CDR3 length equals 12 residues. From germline, CDR1 is SQVTM and CDR2 ANQGSEA. Trimming left V 6 bases short and J 0 bases short, with 7 bases between. The CDR3: CSVFPSTDTQYF. CDR3 DNA: TGCAGCGTCTTCCCTAGCACAGATACGCAGTATTTT.

This chain joins TRBV28 and TRBJ1-2; a possible D gene is TRBD1 (6 bases). The germline V gene encodes CDR1 MDHEN and CDR2 SYDVKM. This CDR3 contains 13 residues. Deletions cut 5 bases from V and 8 bases from J, with 15 bases between. As DNA, the CDR3 is TGTGCCAGCAGTGGACAGACCCTTGGCGGCTACACCTTC. This translates into CASSGQTLGGYTF.

This chain links TRBV19 with TRBJ1-5; no definite D call. This CDR3 is 18 amino acids long. Germline V gene data show CDR1 as LNHDA and CDR2 as SQIVND (reference sequence). The V gene lost 3 bases and the J gene lost 0 bases, with 18 bases spanning the gap. The CDR3 bases are TGTGCCAGTAGTATGGTCGAGGCGGGCCTTTATAGCAATCAGCCCCAGCATTTT. The encoded protein is CASSMVEAGLYSNQPQHF.

J is TRBJ1-1 and V is TRBV5-1; D is possibly TRBD1 (5 bases). The CDR3 length is 13 residues. From germline, CDR1 is SGHRS and CDR2 YFSETQ. V was cut by 5 bases and J by 5 bases, with 13 bases left in between. The CDR3: CASRPREGTEAFF. The CDR3 DNA reads as TGCGCCAGCAGACCCCGTGAGGGGACTGAAGCTTTCTTT.

The rearrangement uses TRBV6-2 or TRBV6-3 and TRBJ1-2; D perhaps matches TRBD1 (5 bases). Germline loops: CDR1 MNHEY, CDR2 SVGEGT. The CDR3 contains 16 residues. V gave up 1 base and J gave up 8 bases, with 20 bases separating them. CDR3 DNA sequence: TGTGCCAGCAGTTACTTATCCACCGGGACGCTCAGAGGCTACACCTTC. Residues: CASSYLSTGTLRGYTF.

In DNA, the CDR3 is TGTGCCAGTAGTTCCATAGCGGACCATCCCTATCAGCCCCAGCATTTT. Protein product: CASSSIADHPYQPQHF. The J gene is TRBJ1-5, the V gene TRBV19; D remains ambiguous. The CDR3 is 16 amino acids. The V end lost 5 bases, the J end lost 5 bases, and 19 bases lay between the germline ends. Germline loops: CDR1 LNHDA, CDR2 SQIVND (reference sequence).